The subject of this entry is one T cell receptor (beta chain). Its antigen specificity is not known. No qualities accompany the bases; no much larger clone lies one base away. A cohort of more than 25 patients with locally advanced or metastatic urothelial carcinoma, treated at Memorial Sloan Kettering on a trial protocol, was included. Peripheral blood mononuclear cells were collected pretreatment and during treatment, at between 1 and 8 total time points per patient. The Qiagen DNeasy Blood extraction kit was used to purify genomic DNA from total PBMCs and tumor samples. PBMCs were collected pretreatment and during treatment, and were isolated and stored as previously described. These data are taken from a study of PD-L1 blockade in urothelial cancer (dated by TCRdb to 2016 to 2017). Study-level background: Every patient began therapy in 2014 and was given atezolizumab 1,200 mg intravenously every 3 weeks. About 85% of the 29 patients were males with bladder-origin urothelial cancer, and about 60% of the 29 reported a prior smoking history. An ECOG performance status of 0 or 1 was recorded for the patients, and 0 to 3 prior chemotherapy regimens had been received by the patients. Blood samples were analyzed 3 weeks after the start of treatment (second dose) and 6 weeks after the start of treatment. Blood samples yielded a median of about 150,000 T cells and more than 80,000 unique TCRs, with median clonality approximately 0.08. Somatic, immune and clinical correlates of response to PD-L1 blockade with atezolizumab in urothelial cancer were the focus of an exploratory multi-omic analysis. Pretreatment tumor samples, along with matched peripheral blood serially collected before and after atezolizumab treatment, were subjected to TCR sequencing. Durable clinical benefit was defined as a progression-free survival longer than 6 months, and TCR features were additionally tested against progression-free survival and overall survival. In the same patients who had TCR sequencing, pretreatment tumors also underwent whole exome sequencing and RNA sequencing. Durable clinical benefit was achieved by nine patients but not by the remaining 20. Pretreatment blood TCR-seq was available for fewer than 30 patients, at least one posttreatment blood collection was obtained for about 25 patients, and tumor TCR-seq was available for about 25 patients.

From the cysteine through the phenylalanine, the CDR3 covers 14 amino acids. Just CDR3 DNA is preserved here, 42 bases in frame from base 1. Taken from the germline V gene (reference sequence), the CDR1 and CDR2 loops are LNHNV and YYDKDF. V and J are truncated by 0 bases and 5 bases respectively, leaving an intervening sequence of 10 bases. What the research found in general, with its limitations: Improved progression-free and overall survival was found to be associated with pretreatment peripheral blood TCR clonality below the median. Small sample size (n of about 30) and many exploratory analyses mean the results are intended to be hypothesis-generating. At 3 weeks after the start of treatment, tumor-associated TCR clones in peripheral blood had expanded more in patients with durable benefit (n ≈ 22, p = 0.022).

To estimate absolute template abundance from read counts, synthetic TCR analog templates were spiked into each PCR. The immunoSEQ assay used bias-controlled V and J gene primers to amplify TCRbeta CDR3 regions from genomic DNA. Rearranged TCRbeta segments were sequenced at approximately 20X coverage. From the authors' description of their analysis: Clustering was used to correct sequencing errors, and CDR3s were annotated against IMGT to assign V, D and J genes. Downstream analyses used only productive TCRbeta rearrangements and left out out-of-frame or stop-codon sequences. Clonality was computed as one minus Shannon entropy normalized by the log of the number of unique productive sequences. Fisher's exact test with Benjamini-Hochberg correction, at a threshold of adjusted p below 0.01, was used to find clones that differed between time points or between blood and tumor. TCRdb limited this immuneACCESS table to in-frame rearrangements with V and J called. A share of clones is missing; checked studies link under half to unresolved V genes, and the rest is unexplained. D and trimming were read from the DNA, whereas the V and J calls and clone size are those reported in that table. This sample holds roughly 42,000 clones; over 65% were observed only once. The ten largest clones capture 2.5% to 3% of the sample.

The sequence was obtained from a man between 65 and 85 years old with urothelial cancer. The sequenced sample was PBMCs, obtained around atezolizumab (anti-PD-L1) treatment. Recombination connected TRBV15 to TRBJ1-2; a tentative D match to TRBD1 spans 6 bases. The CDR3 loop reads CATSREQGSYGYTF. The DNA reads TGTGCCACCAGCAGAGAACAGGGATCGTATGGCTACACCTTC.